One and the same sample provided the 28 T cell receptor beta chains below, sequenced in a study of CD8+CD57+ T cells in acquired aplastic anemia. Genomic DNA acted as the template from which TCR beta VDJ combination and CDR3 sequence profiling were carried out. Each CDR3 protein gets one entry after TCRdb re-called the reads with MiXCR. The sample shows more than 250,000 distinct CDR3 sequences, roughly 50% of them seen only once. Sequencing input: sorted CD4+, CD8+, or CD8+CD57+ T cells (not recorded which) from PBMCs. The source of these receptors is a human donor with severe aplastic anemia or a healthy control (not recorded which).

This clonotype has more than one count but fewer than ten. This chain links TRBV2 with TRBJ2-1; possibly TRBD1 or TRBD2 for D (7 bases each). V was pared by 8 bases and J by 6 bases, with 17 bases between. Germline loops: CDR1 SNHLY, CDR2 FYNNEI. There are 14 residues in the CDR3. CDR3 bases: TGTGCCAGCCTCGACCAGGGGGGGAGCAATGAGCAGTTCTTC. This encodes CASLDQGGSNEQFF.

Concerning this clonotype itself: An end of the junction differs from the germline gene, which may be a read error. The chain employs TRBV6-2 or TRBV6-3 and TRBJ2-1, with D perhaps matching TRBD2 (5 bases). The CDR3 totals 13 residues. Germline values: CDR1 MNHEY, CDR2 SVGEGT. The CDR3 spells CASTQSGGGLGVF. The DNA of the CDR3 is TGTGCCAGCACTCAAAGTGGTGGAGGTCTGGGAGTCTTC.

This clonotype has ten or more counts. The V call is TRBV7-9, the J call TRBJ2-5; no firm D call. The CDR3 is 14 residues long. CDR1 and CDR2 from the germline V gene are SEHNR and FQNEAQ (reference sequence). Trimming pared 3 bases from V and 2 bases from J, leaving 10 bases between. CDR3 bases: TGTGCCAGCAGCTTGGCGCAGCTACAAGAGACCCAGTACTTC. It is translated as CASSLAQLQETQYF.

The CDR3 is CASSQGGYLVDSPLHF. Here the CDR3 DNA reads TGCGCCAGCAGCCAAGGGGGGTACCTCGTGGATTCACCCCTCCACTTT. V usage is TRBV4-3 and J usage is TRBJ1-6, with D maybe TRBD1 (5 bases). Germline CDR1 LGHNA, CDR2 YSLEER. This CDR3 has 16 amino acids. The V gene lost 1 base and the J gene lost 8 bases, with 15 bases spanning the gap.

The V call is TRBV19, the J call TRBJ2-3; 9 nucleotides match TRBD1. The CDR3 runs 14 residues. J gave up 0 bases and V 8 bases, and 3 bases lay outside the gene matches. Looked up from germline, CDR1 is LNHDA and CDR2 is SQIVND (reference sequence). This CDR3 reads CASGTGPSTDTQYF. The CDR3, as DNA: TGTGCCAGTGGGACAGGGCCTAGCACAGATACGCAGTATTTT.

The chain uses TRBV7-2 and TRBJ1-6; no reliable D call. The CDR3 is made up of 14 amino acids. The V end lost 1 base, the J end lost 9 bases, and 10 bases lay between the germline ends. CDR1 and CDR2 from the germline V gene are SGHTA and FQGNSA. This chain's CDR3 is CASSLGVVGSPLHF. CDR3 DNA: TGTGCCAGCAGCTTAGGGGTCGTTGGTTCACCCCTCCACTTT. Based on the CDR3 plus reference TRBV7-2 and TRBJ1-6, the full variable domain is GAGVSQSPSNKVTEKGKDVELRCDPISGHTALYWYRQSLGQGLEFLIYFQGNSAPDKSGLPSDRFSAERTGGSVSTLTIQRTQQEDSAVYLCASSLGVVGSPLHFGNGTRLTVT.

The V and J genes are TRBV2 and TRBJ1-3; no clear D gene. The CDR3 covers 17 residues. The V end was cut by 6 bases, the J end by 0 bases, with 18 bases between. Per germline, CDR1 SNHLY and CDR2 FYNNEI. This CDR3 reads CASSLNYRPSSGNTIYF. DNA for the CDR3: TGTGCCAGCAGCCTAAATTACCGGCCTTCCTCTGGAAACACCATATATTTT.

This CDR3 reads CASRDSLGGYTF. CDR3 DNA sequence: TGTGCCAGTAGGGACTCCTTGGGTGGCTACACCTTC. This chain connects TRBV19 to TRBJ1-2; D remains ambiguous. This CDR3 spans 12 amino acids. V dropped 6 bases and J dropped 7 bases, with 12 bases sitting between them. The germline V gene has CDR1 LNHDA and CDR2 SQIVND (reference sequence).

The sample holds many counts of this clonotype. The chain combines TRBV5-1 with TRBJ2-7, with TRBD2 matching over 8 bases. This CDR3 has 14 residues. CDR1 SGHRS and CDR2 YFSETQ come from the germline V gene. V shed 3 bases and J 9 bases; nucleotides not matched to a gene: 11. The CDR3 DNA is TGCGCCAGCAGCTCCGTTACGGGGGCGGGAGGGCAGTACTTC. This sequence encodes CASSSVTGAGGQYF. The full variable domain, completed using reference TRBV5-1 and TRBJ2-7, is KAGVTQTPRYLIKTRGQQVTLSCSPISGHRSVSWYQQTPGQGLQFLFEYFSETQRNKGNFPGRFSGRQFSNSRSEMNVSTLELGDSALYLCASSSVTGAGGQYFGPGTRLTVT.

The V gene is TRBV12-3 or TRBV12-4, the J gene TRBJ2-2; 8 bases align to TRBD1. The length of the CDR3 is 17 residues. V lost 5 bases and J lost 6; bases outside the gene matches: 14. Written as DNA, the CDR3 is TGTGCCAGCAGTCAGAGAGACAGGGGCCCGAGGGCCGGGGAGCTGTTTTTT. This gives the protein CASSQRDRGPRAGELFF.

The rearrangement uses TRBV6-2 or TRBV6-3 and TRBJ2-5; D gene ambiguous. CDR1 MNHEY and CDR2 SVGEGT come from the germline V gene. CDR3 size: 12 residues. The V and J ends lost 6 bases and 1 base respectively, with 6 bases between them. The CDR3 coding sequence is TGTGCCAGCAGGACAAGCCAAGAGACCCAGTACTTC. Amino acids: CASRTSQETQYF.

The V gene is TRBV25-1, the J gene TRBJ2-2; 12 bases align to TRBD2. Germline loops: CDR1 MGHDK, CDR2 SYGVNS. The CDR3 totals 21 residues. V shed 2 bases and J 4 bases; nucleotides not matched to a gene: 17. DNA of the CDR3: TGTGCCAGCAGTGAAGCGACAGACAGGGGTCCTAGCGGGAGGGTCACCGGGGAGCTGTTTTTT. Translated: CASSEATDRGPSGRVTGELFF.

This chain joins TRBV7-9 and TRBJ2-1; the D is unclear. Germline V CDR1 and CDR2: SEHNR, FQNEAQ (reference sequence). The CDR3 is 12 residues long. Between the trimmed V and J ends, which lost 5 bases and 5 bases, there was a span of 7 bases. The CDR3 DNA sequence: TGTGCCAGCAGCCACACGGACAATGAGCAGTTCTTC. This encodes CASSHTDNEQFF.

A remark on this clonotype: At one boundary the junction diverges from the germline segment, which might be a read error. The rearrangement links TRBV7-6 to TRBJ2-3, with D hard to call. Germline CDR1 SGHVS, CDR2 FNYEAQ. The CDR3 runs to 12 residues. The CDR3: CASSLVGDAQYF. CDR3 nucleotide sequence: TGTGCCAGCAGCTTAGTAGGAGATGCGCAGTATTTT.

This clonotype has a single count. This may come from a read error, since a much larger clone is one base off. The chain carries TRBV10-3 and TRBJ2-5; D could derive from TRBD1 or TRBD2 (5 bases each). Germline V gene data show CDR1 as ENHRY and CDR2 as SYGVKD. The CDR3 is made up of 15 amino acids. The CDR3 reads CASSSAGSRVETQYF. CDR3 DNA sequence: TGTGCCAGCAGTTCGGCAGGGAGTCGCGTAGAGACCCAGTACTTC.

This clonotype was seen at least ten times. The chain joins TRBV15 to TRBJ2-3, with D hard to call. Trimming left V 0 bases short and J 0 bases short, with 7 bases between. Germline values: CDR1 LNHNV, CDR2 YYDKDF (reference sequence). The CDR3 covers 15 residues. CDR3 in amino acids: CATSRDMDSTDTQYF. In nucleotides, the CDR3 is TGTGCCACCAGCAGAGATATGGATAGCACAGATACGCAGTATTTT. Variable domain in full (rest from reference TRBV15 and TRBJ2-3): DAMVIQNPRYQVTQFGKPVTLSCSQTLNHNVMYWYQQKSSQAPKLLFHYYDKDFNNEADTPDNFQSRRPNTSFCFLDIRSPGLGDTAMYLCATSRDMDSTDTQYFGPGTRLTVL.

In this sample, this clonotype turned up many times. The genes are TRBV24-1 and TRBJ1-2; perhaps TRBD1 as D (5 bases). Trimming cost V 3 bases and J 8 bases, with 18 bases left between them. The CDR3 runs to 15 residues. CDR1 and CDR2 (germline): KGHDR, SFDVKD. The CDR3 DNA follows: TGTGCCACCAGTGATACCGGGACGGCCGACGGCGGCTACACCTTC. The encoded protein is CATSDTGTADGGYTF.

V gene TRBV10-3 combines with J gene TRBJ1-4; TRBD1 is a possible D gene (6 bases). There are 15 residues in the CDR3. Deletions cut 9 bases from V and 6 bases from J, with 20 bases between. The germline CDR1 and CDR2 sequences are ENHRY and SYGVKD. The CDR3 region is CAISEARGSYEKLFF. CDR3 bases: TGTGCCATATCTGAAGCTAGGGGGTCTTATGAAAAACTGTTTTTT.

This sequence joins TRBV7-8 and TRBJ2-5; 10 nucleotides align to TRBD2. The V and J ends lost 0 bases and 1 base, in that order; junction bases with no gene match: 2. There are 16 residues in the CDR3. The germline CDR1 and CDR2 sequences are SGHVS and FQNEAQ. CDR3 region: CASSLASGGTQETQYF. In nucleotides, the CDR3 is TGTGCCAGCAGCTTAGCTAGCGGGGGGACCCAAGAGACCCAGTACTTC.

CDR3 residues: CASSLYQGDNEKLFF. DNA of the CDR3: TGTGCCAGCTCACTTTATCAGGGGGATAATGAAAAACTGTTTTTT. This chain links TRBV18 with TRBJ1-4; TRBD1 matches 7 bases. Germline loops: CDR1 KGHSH, CDR2 LQKENI. This CDR3 is built from 15 residues. Trimming removed 4 bases from V and 4 bases from J; junction bases left unmatched: 6.

This sequence joins TRBV20-1 and TRBJ1-1, with D possibly being TRBD1 (5 bases). The CDR3 runs to 14 residues. Trimming shortened V by 6 bases and J by 8 bases, and 22 bases separated the two germline ends. Looked up from germline, CDR1 is DFQATT and CDR2 is SNEGSKA (reference sequence). The CDR3 loop reads CSATGPEVIREAFF. CDR3 bases: TGCAGTGCGACGGGACCTGAAGTTATCCGGGAAGCTTTCTTT.

Note on this clonotype: A read error may account for a junction end that differs from germline. The chain links TRBV2 to TRBJ2-3, with D possibly called TRBD1 or TRBD2 (5 bases each). CDR3 size: 11 residues. Germline-derived CDR1 and CDR2 are SNHLY and FYNNEI. DNA for the CDR3: TGTGCCAGCAACGGGGCAGATGCGCAGTATTTT. This gives the protein CASNGADAQYF.

V is TRBV19 and J is TRBJ1-3; D gene unclear. With 3 bases removed from V and 3 bases from J, the gap between germline ends came to 9 bases. CDR1 LNHDA and CDR2 SQIVND come from the germline V gene (reference sequence). The CDR3 extends over 14 amino acids. CDR3 sequence reads: CASSIGNLGNTIYF. Written as DNA, the CDR3 is TGTGCCAGTAGTATTGGGAACCTTGGAAACACCATATATTTT.

The chain is built from TRBV7-2 and TRBJ1-1, with 12 positions matching TRBD1. Per germline, CDR1 SGHTA and CDR2 FQGNSA. The CDR3 loop spans 18 amino acids. Trimming cost V 1 base and J 0 bases; bases outside gene matches: 6. The CDR3 loop is CASSLEPGQGALNTEAFF. The CDR3, as DNA: TGTGCCAGCAGCTTAGAACCGGGACAGGGGGCTTTGAACACTGAAGCTTTCTTT.

This clonotype occurred once. V usage is TRBV30 and J usage is TRBJ2-1, with 7 bases fitting TRBD2. The CDR3 loop spans 12 amino acids. The germline V gene encodes CDR1 GTSNPN and CDR2 SVGIG (reference sequence). The J segment lost 9 bases and the V segment lost 4 bases, leaving 6 bases of the junction unmatched. DNA of the CDR3: TGTGCCTGGACCCCGTGGGAGGGTGAGCAGTTCTTC. Translation: CAWTPWEGEQFF.

The V call is TRBV6-5, the J call TRBJ2-7; perhaps D is TRBD1 or TRBD2 (5 bases each). Germline CDR1 is MNHEY and CDR2 is SVGAGI. V was trimmed by 5 bases and J by 2 bases, leaving 13 bases between them. The length of the CDR3 is 14 residues. Here the CDR3 DNA reads TGTGCCAGCAGTGAAGGTCGAGGGGCCTACGAGCAGTACTTC. Amino acids: CASSEGRGAYEQYF.

This clonotype appeared many times. The CDR3 loop reads CASSGTGMDGYTF. Written as DNA, the CDR3 is TGTGCCAGCAGTGGGACAGGGATGGATGGCTACACCTTC. This rearrangement joins TRBV6-1 to TRBJ1-2, with 8 bases identical to TRBD1. CDR1 and CDR2 (germline): MNHNS, SASEGT. V lost 4 bases, J lost 6 bases, and 4 bases stayed unmatched. This CDR3 is 13 amino acids long.

This clonotype was found many times. The gene calls are TRBV20-1 and TRBJ1-6, with D unclear. V shed 3 bases and J shed 16 bases, with 28 bases lying between them. This CDR3 region has 16 residues. Germline V gene data show CDR1 as DFQATT and CDR2 as SNEGSKA (reference sequence). DNA for the CDR3: TGCAGTGCTAGTAGGTCTCAGGCCGGGCGAAATGGCCGACTCCACTTT. It encodes CSASRSQAGRNGRLHF.